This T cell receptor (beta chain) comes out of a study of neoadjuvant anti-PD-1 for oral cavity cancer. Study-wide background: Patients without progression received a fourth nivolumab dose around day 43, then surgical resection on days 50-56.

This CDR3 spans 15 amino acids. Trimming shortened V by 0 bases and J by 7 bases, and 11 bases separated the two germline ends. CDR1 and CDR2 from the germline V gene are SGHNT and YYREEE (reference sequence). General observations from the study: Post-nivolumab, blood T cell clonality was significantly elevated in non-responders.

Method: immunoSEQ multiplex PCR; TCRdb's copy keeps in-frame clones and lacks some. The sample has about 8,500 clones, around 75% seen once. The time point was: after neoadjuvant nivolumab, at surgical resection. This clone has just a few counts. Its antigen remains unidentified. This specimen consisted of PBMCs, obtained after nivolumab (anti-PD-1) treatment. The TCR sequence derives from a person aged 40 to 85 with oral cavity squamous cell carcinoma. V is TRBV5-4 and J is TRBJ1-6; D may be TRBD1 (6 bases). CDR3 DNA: TGTGCCAGCAGCTTGGGGGGGCCCGGGAATTCACCCCTCCACTTT. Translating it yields CASSLGGPGNSPLHF. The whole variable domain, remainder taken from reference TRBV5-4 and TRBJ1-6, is ETGVTQSPTHLIKTRGQQVTLRCSSQSGHNTVSWYQQALGQGPQFIFQYYREEENGRGNFPPRFSGLQFPNYSSELNVNALELDDSALYLCASSLGGPGNSPLHFGNGTRLTVT.